This T cell receptor (beta chain) was sequenced during a study of cytomegalovirus exposure and HLA in healthy donors. Details on this clone: Its target is unknown.

V trimming: 6 bases; J trimming: 3 bases; junction bases outside the gene matches: 6. Germline CDR1 is MNHNS and CDR2 is SASEGT. The CDR3 totals 15 residues. General observations from the study: The productive fraction for most TCR beta V segments was about 87% or about 30% in an earlier analysis. A later analysis reportedly found fewer N-insertions in an Asian-associated ancestry cluster than the roughly 670-donor mean.

This PCR relied on a set of 60 Vbeta primers and 13 Jbeta primers. Measured with immunoSEQ multiplex PCR; TCRdb has only the in-frame clones, and not every one. This table lists 100,000 to 150,000 clones. The TCR comes from a man younger than 30 in good health and CMV-seronegative. Sequencing was done on a sample of PBMCs. The genes are TRBV6-1 and TRBJ1-5, with 9 bases identical to TRBD1. The CDR3 region has the DNA TGTGCCAGCAGCCTTACAGGGGGCACCAATCAGCCCCAGCATTTT. Its translation is CASSLTGGTNQPQHF.